Presented here are 11 T cell receptor beta chains from one specimen sequenced in a study of beta chain features in type 1 diabetes. Sequencing targeted expressed TCRB transcripts, as all isolated RNA had been reverse transcribed. Assay used: immunoSEQ multiplex PCR; TCRdb lists only in-frame clones, some missing. The table has 150,000 to 190,000 clones, about 7.3% seen once. The sequencing input was central memory CD4+ T cells from blood. These receptors were taken from a young man in good health.

The CDR3 here is CASSQDSLRQGEHNEQFF. As DNA, the CDR3 is TGTGCCAGCAGCCAAGATAGTCTTAGGCAGGGGGAGCACAATGAGCAGTTCTTC. The rearrangement uses TRBV14 and TRBJ2-1, with 7 bases that match TRBD1. In germline, CDR1 is SGHDN, CDR2 FVKESK. The V gene end was trimmed by 0 bases and the J gene end by 5 bases; junction bases not matched to a gene: 13. CDR3 length: 18 amino acids. Complete variable domain (other parts from reference TRBV14 and TRBJ2-1): EAGVTQFPSHSVIEKGQTVTLRCDPISGHDNLYWYRRVMGKEIKFLLHFVKESKQDESGMPNNRFLAERTGGTYSTLKVQPAELEDSGVYFCASSQDSLRQGEHNEQFFGPGTRLTVL.

This clone was detected only a few times. The chain is built from TRBV5-4 and TRBJ2-3; a weak D match, TRBD2 (6 bases). Germline V gene sequence: CDR1 SGHNT, CDR2 YYREEE (reference sequence). The V end lost 4 bases, the J end lost 4 bases, and 16 bases lay between the germline ends. CDR3 length: 15 residues. The CDR3 nucleotides read TGTGCCAGCAGCCCTAAGGGCGGGACCGCAGATACGCAGTATTTT. Translating gives CASSPKGGTADTQYF. The whole variable domain, remainder taken from reference TRBV5-4 and TRBJ2-3, is ETGVTQSPTHLIKTRGQQVTLRCSSQSGHNTVSWYQQALGQGPQFIFQYYREEENGRGNFPPRFSGLQFPNYSSELNVNALELDDSALYLCASSPKGGTADTQYFGPGTRLTVL.

This clone has a count of ten or more. This chain links TRBV30 with TRBJ2-1; D gene uncertain. V was cut by 0 bases and J by 12 bases, with 15 bases left in between. Germline V CDR1 and CDR2: GTSNPN, SVGIG (reference sequence). The CDR3 extends over 13 amino acids. The CDR3 is CAWSVYAAPGQFF. The CDR3 DNA is TGTGCCTGGAGTGTCTATGCGGCCCCGGGGCAGTTCTTC.

In its sample, this clone was seen a few times. The chain employs TRBV5-5 and TRBJ2-3; D remains unclear. V lost 0 bases to trimming and J lost 6 bases, with 5 bases between them. Germline lookup yields CDR1 SGHKS and CDR2 YYEKEE (reference sequence). The CDR3 is 12 residues long. CDR3 sequence (DNA): TGTGCCAGCAGCTTGGCGCAGGATACGCAGTATTTT. This sequence encodes CASSLAQDTQYF.

V gene TRBV5-5 combines with J gene TRBJ1-2; the match to TRBD1 covers 7 bases. Trimming cost V 4 bases and J 5 bases; bases outside gene matches: 8. Germline CDR1 reads SGHKS; CDR2 reads YYEKEE (reference sequence). This CDR3 spans 14 amino acids. The CDR3 DNA follows: TGTGCCAGCAGCGCGCGGGGACAGAGTTATGGCTACACCTTC. It yields the protein CASSARGQSYGYTF.

This clone has at least ten counts. The chain links TRBV19 to TRBJ2-1; perhaps TRBD2 as D (5 bases). CDR3 length: 14 amino acids. Germline lookup yields CDR1 LNHDA and CDR2 SQIVND (reference sequence). V lost 3 bases to trimming and J lost 8 bases, with 14 bases between them. The CDR3 loop is CASSMLRDRDEQFF. The CDR3 bases are TGTGCCAGTAGTATGCTACGGGATAGGGATGAGCAGTTCTTC.

The rearrangement joins TRBV6-1 to TRBJ1-2, with 7 positions matching TRBD1. The germline V gene encodes CDR1 MNHNS and CDR2 SASEGT. The J segment lost 4 bases and the V segment lost 4 bases, leaving 6 bases of the junction unmatched. The CDR3 consists of 14 residues. This CDR3 reads CASSALRDSYGYTF. The CDR3 DNA follows: TGTGCCAGCAGTGCCCTCCGGGACAGCTATGGCTACACCTTC.

This chain uses TRBV30 with TRBJ1-4; D might be TRBD1 (5 bases). This CDR3 spans 14 amino acids. Germline V gene sequence: CDR1 GTSNPN, CDR2 SVGIG (reference sequence). V shed 3 bases and J shed 8 bases, with 16 bases lying between them. CDR3 nucleotides: TGTGCCTGGAGCGAAGCAGGGTTAAGGGAAAAACTGTTTTTT. Its protein product is CAWSEAGLREKLFF.

This clone was seen once. A read error may produce the germline difference seen at one junction end. The chain uses TRBV5-1 and TRBJ1-4; 11 bases fit TRBD1. This CDR3 spans 15 amino acids. Germline assignment: CDR1 SGHRS and CDR2 YFSETQ. The CDR3 coding sequence is TGTGCCAGCAGCTTGGACAGGGGGCTCGGTGAAAAACTGTTTTTT. This sequence encodes CASSLDRGLGEKLFF.

This clone turned up a few times. CDR3 DNA sequence: TGCGCCAGCAGCCATGAAACCCGGGACAGGGTCACAGATACGCAGTATTTT. This gives the protein CASSHETRDRVTDTQYF. The chain is built from TRBV4-3 and TRBJ2-3, with 9 positions matching TRBD1. V shed 3 bases, J shed 2 bases, and the junction held 9 bases outside the gene matches. Germline V gene data show CDR1 as LGHNA and CDR2 as YSLEER. The CDR3 length is 17 residues.

In its sample, this clone was seen a few times. V usage is TRBV27 and J usage is TRBJ2-7; 7 bases align to TRBD1. This CDR3 comprises 17 residues. Germline CDR1 and CDR2: MNHEY and SMNVEV (reference sequence). J was trimmed by 3 bases and V by 4 bases; bases with no gene match: 15. The CDR3 DNA follows: TGTGCCAGCAGTTCCTACCGAGGGCGACAGGGCAACTACGAGCAGTACTTC. Translated, it gives CASSSYRGRQGNYEQYF.